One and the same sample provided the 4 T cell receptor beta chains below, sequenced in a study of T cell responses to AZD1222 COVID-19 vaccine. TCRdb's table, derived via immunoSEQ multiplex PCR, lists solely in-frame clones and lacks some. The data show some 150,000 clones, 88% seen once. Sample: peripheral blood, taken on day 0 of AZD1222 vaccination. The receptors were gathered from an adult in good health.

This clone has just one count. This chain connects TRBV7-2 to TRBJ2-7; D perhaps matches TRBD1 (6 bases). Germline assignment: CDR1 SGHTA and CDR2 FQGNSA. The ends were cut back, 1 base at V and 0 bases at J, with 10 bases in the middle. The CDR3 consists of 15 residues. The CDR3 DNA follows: TGTGCCAGCAGCTTAGGGCAGGGGTCCTCCTACGAGCAGTACTTC. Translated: CASSLGQGSSYEQYF.

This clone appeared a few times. As DNA, the CDR3 is TGTGCCAGCAGCTTGGCCTCGGCCGCCGTTAATGAAAAACTGTTTTTT. It specifies CASSLASAAVNEKLFF. The chain has TRBV5-5 and TRBJ1-4; D not certain. Per germline, CDR1 SGHKS and CDR2 YYEKEE (reference sequence). Trimming stripped 0 bases from V and 4 bases from J, with 13 bases between. The CDR3 is made up of 16 amino acids.

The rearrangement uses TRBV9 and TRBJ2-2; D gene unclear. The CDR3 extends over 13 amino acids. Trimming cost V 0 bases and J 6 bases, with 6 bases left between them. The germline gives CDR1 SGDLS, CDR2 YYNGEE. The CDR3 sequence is CASSVGGAGELFF. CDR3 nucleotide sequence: TGTGCCAGCAGCGTAGGAGGTGCCGGGGAGCTGTTTTTT.

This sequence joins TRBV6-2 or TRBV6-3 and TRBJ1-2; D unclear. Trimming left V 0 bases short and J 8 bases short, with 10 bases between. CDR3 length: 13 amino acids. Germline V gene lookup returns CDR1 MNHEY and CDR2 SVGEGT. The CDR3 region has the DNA TGTGCCAGCAGTTACTCCCCCCCTCGGGGCTACACCTTC. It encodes CASSYSPPRGYTF.